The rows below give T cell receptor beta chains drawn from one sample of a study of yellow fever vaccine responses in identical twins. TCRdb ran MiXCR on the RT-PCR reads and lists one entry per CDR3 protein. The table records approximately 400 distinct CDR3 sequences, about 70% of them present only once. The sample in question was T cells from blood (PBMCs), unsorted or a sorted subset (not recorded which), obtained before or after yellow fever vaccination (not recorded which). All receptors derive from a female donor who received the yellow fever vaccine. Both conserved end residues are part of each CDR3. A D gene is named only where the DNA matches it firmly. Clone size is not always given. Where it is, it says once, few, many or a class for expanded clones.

DNA: TGTGCCAGCTCACGGGACAGGGTTAATTCACCCCTCCACTTT
CDR3: CASSRDRVNSPLHF
D: TRBD1
size: few
V: TRBV18
J: TRBJ1-6

DNA: TGTGCCAGCAGTTACTCAACCTCGGGACAGTACTATGGCTACACCTTC
CDR3: CASSYSTSGQYYGYTF
D: TRBD1
size: -
V: TRBV6-5
J: TRBJ1-2

DNA: TGCGCCAGCAGTCAATTTGGGGGTAACACTGAAGCTTTCTTT
CDR3: CASSQFGGNTEAFF
D: -
size: -
V: TRBV23-1
J: TRBJ1-1

DNA: TGTGCCAGCTCACCACTGTTGAGCTCCTACAATGAGCAGTTCTTC
CDR3: CASSPLLSSYNEQFF
D: -
size: -
V: TRBV18
J: TRBJ2-1

DNA: TGTGCCAGCAGCCAGGGACAGGGGGCTTCTAATGAAAAACTGTTTTTT
CDR3: CASSQGQGASNEKLFF
D: TRBD1
size: -
V: TRBV4-2
J: TRBJ1-4

DNA: TGTGCCAGCAGCTTACCATGGGGGCTGGGGACTGAAGCTTTCTTT
CDR3: CASSLPWGLGTEAFF
D: -
size: -
V: TRBV7-6
J: TRBJ1-1

DNA: TGCGCCAGCAGTTCCCCGAATACGCAGTATTTT
CDR3: CASSSPNTQYF
D: -
size: -
V: TRBV10-2
J: TRBJ2-3

DNA: TGCAGTGCTAGAATGGCAGGGCGGGAGTACGGACCCCAGCATTTT
CDR3: CSARMAGREYGPQHF
D: -
size: -
V: TRBV20-1
J: TRBJ1-5

DNA: TGTGCCAGCAGTTACTCGACTGGGGTAGGGAGCTATGGCTACACCTTC
CDR3: CASSYSTGVGSYGYTF
D: -
size: hyperexpanded
V: TRBV6-5
J: TRBJ1-2

DNA: TGTGCCAGTAGTAGAGGGGCGGGAGGCAGGGATGAGCAGTTCTTC
CDR3: CASSRGAGGRDEQFF
D: TRBD2
size: few
V: TRBV6-1
J: TRBJ2-1

DNA: TGTGCCAGCAGTGTACCACAGGGGAAGGAGGGCTACACCTTC
CDR3: CASSVPQGKEGYTF
D: TRBD1
size: -
V: TRBV2
J: TRBJ1-2

DNA: TGTGCCAGCAGCTTGACTCCCCAAGAGACCCAGTACTTC
CDR3: CASSLTPQETQYF
D: -
size: -
V: TRBV11-3
J: TRBJ2-5

DNA: TGTGCCACCAGCAGAGTAGGACAGGTTGGCTCTGGAAACACCATATATTTT
CDR3: CATSRVGQVGSGNTIYF
D: TRBD1
size: once
V: TRBV15
J: TRBJ1-3

DNA: TGTGCCATCAAATCGGCCGAGGATTGGAACACTGAAGCTTTCTTT
CDR3: CAIKSAEDWNTEAFF
D: -
size: -
V: TRBV10-3
J: TRBJ1-1

DNA: TGTGCCAGCAGCCTCCCCGGGCTCCTGGGTCCCTACAATGAGCAGTTCTTC
CDR3: CASSLPGLLGPYNEQFF
D: -
size: -
V: TRBV11-3
J: TRBJ2-1

DNA: TGCGCCAGCAGCCAAGTCCTAGCGGGAGGTGGCGGGGAGCTGTTTTTT
CDR3: CASSQVLAGGGGELFF
D: TRBD2
size: -
V: TRBV4-3
J: TRBJ2-2

DNA: TGCGCCAGCAGTGAGTGGTGGAGGGGGGAAGGCGCCTCTGGCTACACCTTC
CDR3: CASSEWWRGEGASGYTF
D: -
size: -
V: TRBV10-1
J: TRBJ1-2

DNA: TGTGCCAGCAGCTTATTACAGGGAGTCGAGCAGTACTTC
CDR3: CASSLLQGVEQYF
D: -
size: -
V: TRBV7-9
J: TRBJ2-7

DNA: TGTGCCAGCAGTTCCTCGGACGGTCGAGCCCAGCATTTT
CDR3: CASSSSDGRAQHF
D: -
size: -
V: TRBV6-2/TRBV6-3
J: TRBJ1-5

DNA: TGTGCCATCAGTGCAGGGGGACGGAACTCTGGAAACACCATATATTTT
CDR3: CAISAGGRNSGNTIYF
D: TRBD1
size: -
V: TRBV10-3
J: TRBJ1-3

DNA: TGTGCCAGCAGTGAAATTGGCACAGATACGCAGTATTTT
CDR3: CASSEIGTDTQYF
D: -
size: -
V: TRBV6-1
J: TRBJ2-3

DNA: TGTGCCATCGGCACCGGAAACTATGGCTACACCTTC
CDR3: CAIGTGNYGYTF
D: -
size: -
V: TRBV10-3
J: TRBJ1-2

DNA: TGTGCCAGCAGCTTGGTGGAGGCGGATACGCAGTATTTT
CDR3: CASSLVEADTQYF
D: -
size: -
V: TRBV11-1
J: TRBJ2-3

DNA: TGTGCCAGCAGCTTAACGCCCCAGGGGATTGGGCAGTATTTT
CDR3: CASSLTPQGIGQYF
D: -
size: -
V: TRBV7-3
J: TRBJ2-3

DNA: TGTGCCAGCAGCTTAGACCCCTCTTCGATCTACGAGCAGTACTTC
CDR3: CASSLDPSSIYEQYF
D: -
size: -
V: TRBV7-9
J: TRBJ2-7

DNA: TGTGCCACCGGCGCTAGCGGATACCAAGAGACCCAGTACTTC
CDR3: CATGASGYQETQYF
D: TRBD2
size: -
V: TRBV13
J: TRBJ2-5

DNA: TGTGCCATCAGTGAACTCCCACAGGGAACTAATGAAAAACTGTTTTTT
CDR3: CAISELPQGTNEKLFF
D: -
size: -
V: TRBV10-3
J: TRBJ1-4

DNA: TGCGCCAGCAGCCAAGATCAAGGCCGGTCGCGTGGCTACACCTTC
CDR3: CASSQDQGRSRGYTF
D: -
size: -
V: TRBV4-3
J: TRBJ1-2

DNA: TGTGCCAGCAGTTATAACCAGGGGGGCTCACCTGGAAACACCATATATTTT
CDR3: CASSYNQGGSPGNTIYF
D: TRBD1
size: few
V: TRBV6-5
J: TRBJ1-3

DNA: TGTGCCAGCAGCTTAGTAGCGGGGGGGCCCCAAGAGACCCAGTACTTC
CDR3: CASSLVAGGPQETQYF
D: TRBD2
size: -
V: TRBV7-2
J: TRBJ2-5

DNA: TGTGCCTGGAGTTCTAGGACGGGCTACAATGAGCAGTTCTTC
CDR3: CAWSSRTGYNEQFF
D: -
size: -
V: TRBV30
J: TRBJ2-1

DNA: TGTGCCAGCAGCTCGGACGGACAGGGGGTGGAAGCTTTCTTT
CDR3: CASSSDGQGVEAFF
D: TRBD1
size: -
V: TRBV7-2
J: TRBJ1-1

DNA: TGTGCCAGCAGTTTCGACGGGTACAATGAGCAGTTCTTC
CDR3: CASSFDGYNEQFF
D: -
size: -
V: TRBV12-3/TRBV12-4
J: TRBJ2-1

DNA: TGTGCCAGCAGCTTTTCGGGTGACACTGAAGCTTTCTTT
CDR3: CASSFSGDTEAFF
D: -
size: -
V: TRBV7-8
J: TRBJ1-1

DNA: TGTGCCAGCACTCCAAGGGAGAAGTCCTCCAATGAGCAGTTCTTC
CDR3: CASTPREKSSNEQFF
D: -
size: -
V: TRBV28
J: TRBJ2-1

DNA: TGTGCCAGCAGTTTATTAGTCGGGGACAGGCCCTCCTACGAGCAGTACTTC
CDR3: CASSLLVGDRPSYEQYF
D: TRBD1
size: -
V: TRBV28
J: TRBJ2-7

DNA: TGCGCCAGCAGCCAAGGAGCAGGGAGGACTGAAGCTTTCTTT
CDR3: CASSQGAGRTEAFF
D: -
size: -
V: TRBV4-3
J: TRBJ1-1

DNA: TGCGCCAGCAGCCAAGGTAGCGGGGATTGGTATTTT
CDR3: CASSQGSGDWYF
D: TRBD2
size: -
V: TRBV4-1
J: TRBJ2-3

DNA: TGTGCCAGCAGTTCACATAGCACAGATACGCAGTATTTT
CDR3: CASSSHSTDTQYF
D: -
size: -
V: TRBV12-3/TRBV12-4
J: TRBJ2-3

DNA: TGTGCCAGCAGCTTGAGGGACCTGAATGAGCAGTTCTTC
CDR3: CASSLRDLNEQFF
D: -
size: -
V: TRBV11-1
J: TRBJ2-1

DNA: TGCAGCGCCCTAAGACAGGGGGCTGAGACCCAGTACTTC
CDR3: CSALRQGAETQYF
D: TRBD1
size: -
V: TRBV29-1
J: TRBJ2-5

DNA: TGTGCCAGCAGCCAATGGGGGTCCTACGAGCAGTACTTC
CDR3: CASSQWGSYEQYF
D: -
size: -
V: TRBV7-9
J: TRBJ2-7

DNA: TGTGCCTGCCGGCGTTCGAGCTCCTATAATTCACCCCTCCACTTT
CDR3: CACRRSSSYNSPLHF
D: -
size: few
V: TRBV30
J: TRBJ1-6

DNA: TGTGCCAGCAGCCCCGGGACTCCATCCTACAATGAGCAGTTCTTC
CDR3: CASSPGTPSYNEQFF
D: -
size: -
V: TRBV11-2
J: TRBJ2-1

DNA: TGTGCTAAGCAAGGGGAGGGAGGCGACAATGAGCAGTTCTTC
CDR3: CAKQGEGGDNEQFF
D: TRBD2
size: -
V: TRBV13
J: TRBJ2-1

DNA: TGCAGCGTTGTCGGCGTGGGAGGGGAGACCCAGTACTTC
CDR3: CSVVGVGGETQYF
D: TRBD2
size: -
V: TRBV29-1
J: TRBJ2-5

DNA: TGTGCCAGCAGTCTGGGGGGCGAGGGCTACACCTTC
CDR3: CASSLGGEGYTF
D: -
size: few
V: TRBV6-1
J: TRBJ1-2

DNA: TGCGCCAGCAGCTTCGCGTCTAGCGGGGGACGGGATACGCAGTATTTT
CDR3: CASSFASSGGRDTQYF
D: TRBD2
size: -
V: TRBV5-1
J: TRBJ2-3

DNA: TGCAGTGCTAGAGATGCCCTAGGCAGTGAAAAACTGTTTTTT
CDR3: CSARDALGSEKLFF
D: -
size: few
V: TRBV20-1
J: TRBJ1-4

DNA: TGTGCCAGCAGTTACTCGAACCCAGGGTGGCATACTGAAGCTTTCTTT
CDR3: CASSYSNPGWHTEAFF
D: -
size: hyperexpanded
V: TRBV6-5
J: TRBJ1-1